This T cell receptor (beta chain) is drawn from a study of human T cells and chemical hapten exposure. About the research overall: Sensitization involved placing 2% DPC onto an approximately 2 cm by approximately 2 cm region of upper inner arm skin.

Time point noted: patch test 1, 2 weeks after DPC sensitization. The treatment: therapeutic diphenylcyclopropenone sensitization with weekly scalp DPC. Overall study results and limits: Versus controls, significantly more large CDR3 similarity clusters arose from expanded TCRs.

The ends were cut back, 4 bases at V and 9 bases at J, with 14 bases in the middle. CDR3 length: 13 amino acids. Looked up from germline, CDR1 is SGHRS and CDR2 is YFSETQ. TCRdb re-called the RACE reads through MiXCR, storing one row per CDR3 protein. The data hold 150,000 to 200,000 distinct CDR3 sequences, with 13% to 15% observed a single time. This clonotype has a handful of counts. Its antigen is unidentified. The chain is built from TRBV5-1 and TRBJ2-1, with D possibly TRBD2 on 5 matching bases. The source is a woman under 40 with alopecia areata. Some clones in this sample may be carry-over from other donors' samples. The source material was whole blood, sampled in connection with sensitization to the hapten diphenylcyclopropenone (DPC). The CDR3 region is CASSRDYPVEQFF. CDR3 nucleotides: TGCGCCAGCAGCCGCGACTATCCAGTTGAGCAGTTCTTC. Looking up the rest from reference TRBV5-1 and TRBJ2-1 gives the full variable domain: KAGVTQTPRYLIKTRGQQVTLSCSPISGHRSVSWYQQTPGQGLQFLFEYFSETQRNKGNFPGRFSGRQFSNSRSEMNVSTLELGDSALYLCASSRDYPVEQFFGPGTRLTVL.